This is a list of T cell receptor beta chains from one sample in a study of read filtering for tumor transcriptome and immune sequencing. TCRdb re-derived calls from the reads in MiXCR, one entry per CDR3 protein. The top ten clones hold under 40% of a sample with about 46,000 distinct CDR3 sequences, around 20% of them seen once. Sequencing input: a population of CD138-negative cells sorted from bone marrow. All receptors derive from a donor aged 40 or over with multiple myeloma. CDR3s include the opening cysteine and the closing phenylalanine or tryptophan. D genes are given only for firm matches.

cdr3_aa	j_call	d_call	cdr3_length	v_call
CASSMGLAGLDEQFF	TRBJ2-1	TRBD2	15	TRBV13
CASKGQGAAGELLF	TRBJ2-2	TRBD1	14	TRBV19
CSAREAGYSYEQYF	TRBJ2-7	-	14	TRBV20-1
CASSLEGGHLGEAFF	TRBJ1-1	-	15	TRBV5-5
CASSEGLAGELFF	TRBJ2-2	-	13	TRBV5-1
CAISEFRQRETGELFF	TRBJ2-2	-	16	TRBV10-3
CASSPDRANNEKLFF	TRBJ1-4	-	15	TRBV18
CASIDSNTPPLHF	TRBJ1-6	-	13	TRBV2
CASKAGVGEQFF	TRBJ2-1	TRBD2	12	TRBV19
CASSLGTSGRPYNEQFF	TRBJ2-1	TRBD2	17	TRBV7-9
CASSPGGRSNEKLFF	TRBJ1-4	-	15	TRBV18
CRSSEGLAHYEQYF	TRBJ2-7	-	14	TRBV6-1
CSADRLGSNQPQHF	TRBJ1-5	-	14	TRBV20-1
CSARGTRVGYEQYF	TRBJ2-7	TRBD2	14	TRBV20-1
CASSVTGLGTEAFF	TRBJ1-1	TRBD1	14	TRBV2
CSARPMLAGRYAQYF	TRBJ2-7	TRBD2	15	TRBV20-1
CASSGLTGTEAFF	TRBJ1-1	TRBD1	13	TRBV9
CASSAGLAGVYEQYF	TRBJ2-7	TRBD2	15	TRBV27
CASSSVQGISYEQYF	TRBJ2-7	TRBD1	15	TRBV19
CASSKSTNEKLFF	TRBJ1-4	-	13	TRBV6-1
CASNGGGEAETQYF	TRBJ2-5	-	14	TRBV28
CSAMIRDRQGDEQFF	TRBJ2-1	TRBD1	15	TRBV20-1
CASRNTDTQYF	TRBJ2-3	-	11	TRBV6-6
CASSPSAGERYTEQFF	TRBJ2-1	TRBD2	16	TRBV7-9
CAISESGLAEQRDTQYF	TRBJ2-3	TRBD2	17	TRBV10-3
CATSDRGLATDTQYF	TRBJ2-3	TRBD2	15	TRBV24-1
CSVVLGTGKYEQYF	TRBJ2-7	TRBD1	14	TRBV29-1
CASSLGLAGHRTDTQYF	TRBJ2-3	TRBD2	17	TRBV11-3
CASSQDVSYGYTF	TRBJ1-2	-	13	TRBV14
CASSLVLTGELFF	TRBJ2-2	-	13	TRBV5-1
CASSQDLTVSVYNEQFF	TRBJ2-1	-	17	TRBV4-3
CASSFIDGANNEQFF	TRBJ2-1	-	15	TRBV12-3/TRBV12-4
CASSPRLAVVGELFF	TRBJ2-2	TRBD2	15	TRBV27
CASTQGEVNEQFF	TRBJ2-1	-	13	TRBV19
CASSQGFRDEQFF	TRBJ2-1	-	13	TRBV14
CSVVIAGYPNEQFF	TRBJ2-1	TRBD2	14	TRBV29-1
CSARLAGEETQYF	TRBJ2-5	TRBD2	13	TRBV20-1
CASSLGRYTEAFF	TRBJ1-1	-	13	TRBV6-5
CSTEPITSLGGELFF	TRBJ2-2	-	15	TRBV29-1
CSASLPRRGSYEQYF	TRBJ2-7	-	15	TRBV20-1
CAIRTSGSGSEQFF	TRBJ2-1	TRBD2	14	TRBV10-3